This T cell receptor (beta chain) was sequenced in a study of OX40 agonist ivuxolimab in advanced cancers. Whole-study results and caveats: At 0.1-3.0 mg/kg, partial responders had clonal expansion among the lowest observed. Clonal expansion was seen in CD4+ and CD8+ blood T cells by week 6 at 0.1 to 3.0 mg/kg.

A word on this clone: Its antigen is still unknown.

CDR1 is SGHNT, CDR2 YENEEA, per germline. This CDR3 comprises 12 residues. J was trimmed by 8 bases and V by 9 bases; bases with no gene match: 3. With autoimmune disease history or systemic immunosuppression, patients were excluded. The method was immunoSEQ multiplex PCR; TCRdb's version includes in-frame clones alone and lacks a portion of them. The table includes tens of thousands of clones, about 86% detected once. The rearrangement joins TRBV11-3 to TRBJ2-1; 11 bases map to TRBD2. The receptor was derived from an adult with an advanced solid tumor such as melanoma, head and neck, liver or kidney cancer. The specimen comprised CD4+ or CD8+ T cells sorted from blood, sampled in a trial of the OX40 agonist ivuxolimab. The CDR3 region is CASSGRGDEQFF. As DNA, the CDR3 is TGTGCCAGTAGCGGGAGGGGAGATGAGCAGTTCTTC.